The present T cell receptor beta chain was sequenced within a study of spatial heterogeneity in lung cancer. Time point specified: sample taken at primary tumor resection. Samples were donated by 72 untreated early-stage non-small cell lung cancer patients. This clonotype was observed a handful of times. Its antigen is undetermined. TCRdb reprocessed the 5' RACE reads with MiXCR, giving one entry per CDR3 protein. The data show about 100,000 distinct CDR3 sequences, about 4.4% seen once. The CDR3 is made up of 14 amino acids. V lost 6 bases and J 2 bases, leaving 13 bases between the germline ends. Germline loops: CDR1 MNHEY, CDR2 SVGEGT. Findings and limits, study-wide: Alpha and beta chain coverage of tumor T cells was estimated at about 6.8% and 14%, respectively. Tracking of tumor mutation counts was seen in expanded intratumoral alpha and beta TCR counts.

The chain is built from TRBV6-2 or TRBV6-3 and TRBJ2-5; possible D gene TRBD1, 5 bases. Sequences were derived from lung tumor tissue, sampled at surgery. The source is a male donor with early-stage non-small cell lung cancer. CDR3 sequence (DNA): TGTGCCAGCAGGGATCCAGGGCCGCAAGAGACCCAGTACTTC. Its translation is CASRDPGPQETQYF.